The TCR beta chain described here comes from a study of T cell repertoires in cytomegalovirus infection. The CDR3 is made up of 15 amino acids. The V gene's germline CDR1 is LNHNV and CDR2 YYDKDF (reference sequence). The V gene lost 1 base and the J gene lost 4 bases, with 13 bases spanning the gap. MiXCR, run by TCRdb on the reads, gives a single entry per CDR3 protein. The table includes roughly 190,000 distinct CDR3 sequences, less than 9.5% detected once. This chain uses TRBV15 with TRBJ1-1; tentatively, D is TRBD1 (5 bases). This clonotype was obtained from a human donor in good health (CMV status not recorded). Some clones in this sample may be carry-over from other donors' samples. Sequenced material: PBMCs. For the CDR3, the DNA is TGTGCCACCAGCAGAGTGAAGGGGAGAAGCACTGAAGCTTTCTTT. Protein: CATSRVKGRSTEAFF.